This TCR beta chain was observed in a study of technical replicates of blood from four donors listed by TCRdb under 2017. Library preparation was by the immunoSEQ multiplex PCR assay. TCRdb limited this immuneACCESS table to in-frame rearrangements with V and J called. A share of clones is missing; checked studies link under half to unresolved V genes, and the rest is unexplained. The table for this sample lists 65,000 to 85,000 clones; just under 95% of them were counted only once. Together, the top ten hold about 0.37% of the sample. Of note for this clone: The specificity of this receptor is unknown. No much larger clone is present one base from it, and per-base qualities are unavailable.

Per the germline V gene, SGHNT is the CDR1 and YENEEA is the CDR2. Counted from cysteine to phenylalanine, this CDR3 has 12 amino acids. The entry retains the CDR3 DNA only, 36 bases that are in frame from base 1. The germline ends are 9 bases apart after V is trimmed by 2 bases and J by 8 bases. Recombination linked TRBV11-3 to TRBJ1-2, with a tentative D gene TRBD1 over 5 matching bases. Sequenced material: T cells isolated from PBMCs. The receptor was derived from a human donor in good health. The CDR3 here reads CASSLRGAGYTF. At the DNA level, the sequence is TGTGCCAGCAGCTTACGCGGGGCGGGCTACACCTTC.